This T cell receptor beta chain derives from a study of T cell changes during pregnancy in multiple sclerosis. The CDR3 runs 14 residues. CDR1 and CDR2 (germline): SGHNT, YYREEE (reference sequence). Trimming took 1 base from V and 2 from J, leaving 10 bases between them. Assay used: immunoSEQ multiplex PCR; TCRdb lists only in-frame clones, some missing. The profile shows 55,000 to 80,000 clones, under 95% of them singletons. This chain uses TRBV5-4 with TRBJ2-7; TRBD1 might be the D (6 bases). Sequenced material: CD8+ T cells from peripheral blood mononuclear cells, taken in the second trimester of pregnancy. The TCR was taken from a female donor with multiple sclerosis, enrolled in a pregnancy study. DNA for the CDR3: TGTGCCAGCAGCTTGCCTGACAGGCCCTACGAGCAGTACTTC. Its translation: CASSLPDRPYEQYF.